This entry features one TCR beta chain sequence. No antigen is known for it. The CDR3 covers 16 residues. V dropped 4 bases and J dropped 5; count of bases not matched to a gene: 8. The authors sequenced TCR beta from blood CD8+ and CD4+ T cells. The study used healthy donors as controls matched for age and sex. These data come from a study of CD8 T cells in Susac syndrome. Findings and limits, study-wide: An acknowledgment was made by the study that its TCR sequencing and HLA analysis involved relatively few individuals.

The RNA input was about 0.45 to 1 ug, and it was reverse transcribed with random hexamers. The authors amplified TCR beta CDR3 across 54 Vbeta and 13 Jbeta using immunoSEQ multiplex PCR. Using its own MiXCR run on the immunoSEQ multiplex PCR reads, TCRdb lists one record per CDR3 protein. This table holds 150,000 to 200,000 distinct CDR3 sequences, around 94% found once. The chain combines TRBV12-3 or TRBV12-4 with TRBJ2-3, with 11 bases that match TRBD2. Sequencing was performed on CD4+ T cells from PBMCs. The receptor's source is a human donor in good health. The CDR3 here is CASSSLTSGVKDTQYF. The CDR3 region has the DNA TGTGCCAGCAGTTCTTTGACTAGCGGGGTGAAAGATACGCAGTATTTT.